The sample holds one count of the clone carrying this TCR beta chain. The data stem from a study of technical replicates of blood from several donors. The table came from immunoSEQ multiplex PCR; TCRdb's copy has only in-frame clones and leaves some out. The profile shows about 89,000 clones, 85% to 95% of them singletons. V gave up 0 bases and J gave up 5 bases; unmatched junction bases: 1. The V gene's germline CDR1 is SGDLS and CDR2 YYNGEE. This CDR3 contains 16 residues. The sample was T cells isolated from PBMCs. This clonotype was obtained from a human donor in good health. V gene TRBV9 combines with J gene TRBJ2-1; TRBD2 matches 14 bases. The CDR3 sequence is CASSVEGLAGDNEQFF. CDR3 nucleotides: TGTGCCAGCAGCGTAGAGGGACTAGCGGGGGACAATGAGCAGTTCTTC.